The 7 T cell receptor beta chains listed next were all sequenced from one sample in a study of early T cells in non-severe SARS-CoV-2 infection. Each CDR3 protein is one row after TCRdb ran MiXCR on the 5' RACE reads. The sample records 70,000 to 95,000 distinct CDR3 sequences, around 15% being singletons. The sample consisted of whole blood. Every receptor here comes from an adult who was a healthcare worker with PCR-confirmed SARS-CoV-2 infection or an uninfected control (not recorded which).

The CDR3 loop reads CASGTEYNSPLHF. The CDR3 DNA sequence: TGTGCCAGTGGGACAGAGTATAATTCACCCCTCCACTTT. The rearrangement uses TRBV6-1 and TRBJ1-6; 7 bases agree with TRBD1. There are 13 residues in the CDR3. The germline V gene has CDR1 MNHNS and CDR2 SASEGT. The V gene end was trimmed by 9 bases and the J gene end by 4 bases; junction bases not matched to a gene: 3.

The sample holds a few counts of this clonotype. V usage is TRBV4-1 and J usage is TRBJ2-5, with D maybe TRBD2 (7 bases). The CDR3 runs 16 residues. Germline V gene lookup returns CDR1 MGHRA and CDR2 YSYEKL. Trimming cost V 3 bases and J 4 bases, with 18 bases left between them. CDR3 region: CASSHGAGAEPETQYF. CDR3 bases: TGCGCCAGCAGCCACGGGGCGGGGGCCGAACCAGAGACCCAGTACTTC.

This chain uses TRBV6-5 with TRBJ2-2, with 10 bases aligning to TRBD2. The length of the CDR3 is 16 residues. V trimming: 5 bases; J trimming: 4 bases; junction bases outside the gene matches: 7. Germline V gives CDR1 MNHEY, CDR2 SVGAGI. As DNA, the CDR3 is TGTGCCAGCAGTCAGAGCGGGGGGGCAGCCACCGGGGAGCTGTTTTTT. Protein product: CASSQSGGAATGELFF.

At least ten counts were recorded for this clonotype. The chain employs TRBV20-1 and TRBJ2-7; D gene unclear. The CDR3 has 13 amino acids. Germline lookup yields CDR1 DFQATT and CDR2 SNEGSKA (reference sequence). The ends were cut back, 6 bases at V and 1 base at J, with 13 bases in the middle. Here the CDR3 reads CSAEKKDSYEQYF. CDR3 sequence (DNA): TGCAGTGCCGAAAAGAAGGATTCCTACGAGCAGTACTTC.

The rearrangement joins TRBV15 to TRBJ2-1; 8 bases are shared with TRBD2. J lost 8 bases, V lost 3 bases, and 9 bases had no gene match. The CDR3 sequence is 15 residues long. In germline, CDR1 is LNHNV, CDR2 YYDKDF (reference sequence). CDR3 DNA: TGTGCCACCAGCAGTTCTCTCGGGGGGGAGGATGAGCAGTTCTTC. This encodes CATSSSLGGEDEQFF.

There are a few counts of this clonotype. The rearrangement joins TRBV2 to TRBJ1-6; D is uncertain. CDR1 and CDR2 (germline): SNHLY, FYNNEI. This CDR3 has 15 amino acids. Between the trimmed V and J ends, which lost 3 bases and 3 bases, there was a span of 9 bases. The CDR3 sequence is CASSDQRGYNSPLHF. CDR3 nucleotide sequence: TGTGCCAGCAGTGATCAACGCGGCTATAATTCACCCCTCCACTTT.

This clonotype was found many times. V is TRBV20-1 and J is TRBJ1-6, with 7 bases identical to TRBD1. The trim removed 5 bases at V and 2 bases at J, leaving 3 bases unmatched. This CDR3 region has 14 residues. Germline V gene lookup returns CDR1 DFQATT and CDR2 SNEGSKA (reference sequence). Written as DNA, the CDR3 is TGCAGTGCTCCCGGACAGGCCTATAATTCACCCCTCCACTTT. It yields the protein CSAPGQAYNSPLHF.